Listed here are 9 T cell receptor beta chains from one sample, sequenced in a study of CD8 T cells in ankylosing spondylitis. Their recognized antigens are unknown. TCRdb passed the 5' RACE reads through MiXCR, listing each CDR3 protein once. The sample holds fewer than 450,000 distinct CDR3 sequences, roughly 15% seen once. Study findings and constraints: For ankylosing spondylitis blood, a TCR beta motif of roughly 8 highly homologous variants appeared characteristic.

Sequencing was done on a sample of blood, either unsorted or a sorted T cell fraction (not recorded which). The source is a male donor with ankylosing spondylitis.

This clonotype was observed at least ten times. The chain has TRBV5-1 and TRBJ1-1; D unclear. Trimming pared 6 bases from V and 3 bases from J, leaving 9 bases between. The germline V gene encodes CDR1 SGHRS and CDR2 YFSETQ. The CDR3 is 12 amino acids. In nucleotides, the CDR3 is TGCGCCAGCAAGTATTCCGACACTGAAGCTTTCTTT. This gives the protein CASKYSDTEAFF.

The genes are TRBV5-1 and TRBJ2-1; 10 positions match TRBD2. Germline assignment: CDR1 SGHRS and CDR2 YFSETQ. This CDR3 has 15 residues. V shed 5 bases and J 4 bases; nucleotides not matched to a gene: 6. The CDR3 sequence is CASRMERGGYNEQFF. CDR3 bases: TGCGCCAGCAGAATGGAGCGGGGGGGGTACAATGAGCAGTTCTTC.

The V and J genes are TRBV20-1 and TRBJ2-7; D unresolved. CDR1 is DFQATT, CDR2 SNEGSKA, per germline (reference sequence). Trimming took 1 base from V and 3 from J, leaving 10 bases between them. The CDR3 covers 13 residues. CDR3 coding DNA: TGCAGTGCTAGAGGACTCACCAACTACGAGCAGTACTTC. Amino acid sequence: CSARGLTNYEQYF.

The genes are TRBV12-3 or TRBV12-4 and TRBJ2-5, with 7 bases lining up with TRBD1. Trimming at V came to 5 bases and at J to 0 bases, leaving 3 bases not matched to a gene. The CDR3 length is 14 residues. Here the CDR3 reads CASSRDRHQETQYF. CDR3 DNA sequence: TGTGCCAGCAGTCGGGACAGACACCAAGAGACCCAGTACTTC.

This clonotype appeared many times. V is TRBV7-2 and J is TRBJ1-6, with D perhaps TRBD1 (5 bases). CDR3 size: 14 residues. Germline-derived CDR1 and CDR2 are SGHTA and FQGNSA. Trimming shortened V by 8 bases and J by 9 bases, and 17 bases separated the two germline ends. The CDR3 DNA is TGTGCCAGCGCTTGGGGCGGGGGGTCTTCACCCCTCCACTTT. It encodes CASAWGGGSSPLHF.

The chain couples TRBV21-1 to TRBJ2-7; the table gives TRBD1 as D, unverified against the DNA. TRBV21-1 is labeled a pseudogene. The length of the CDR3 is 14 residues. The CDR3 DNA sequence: TGTGCCAGCAGCAACTGGGGGGGCGGGTACGAGCAGTACTTC. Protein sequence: CASSNWGGGYEQYF.

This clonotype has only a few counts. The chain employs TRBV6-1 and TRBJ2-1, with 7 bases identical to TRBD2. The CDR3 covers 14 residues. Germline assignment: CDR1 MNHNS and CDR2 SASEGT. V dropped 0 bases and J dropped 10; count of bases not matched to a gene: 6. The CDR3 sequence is CASSEAIAGGEQFF. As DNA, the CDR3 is TGTGCCAGCAGTGAAGCGATAGCGGGTGGAGAGCAGTTCTTC.

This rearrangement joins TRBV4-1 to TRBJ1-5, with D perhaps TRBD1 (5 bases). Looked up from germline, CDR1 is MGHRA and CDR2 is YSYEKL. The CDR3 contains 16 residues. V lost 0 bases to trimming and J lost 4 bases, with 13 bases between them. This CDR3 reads CASSQDETGRNQPQHF. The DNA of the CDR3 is TGCGCCAGCAGCCAAGATGAAACAGGTCGAAATCAGCCCCAGCATTTT.

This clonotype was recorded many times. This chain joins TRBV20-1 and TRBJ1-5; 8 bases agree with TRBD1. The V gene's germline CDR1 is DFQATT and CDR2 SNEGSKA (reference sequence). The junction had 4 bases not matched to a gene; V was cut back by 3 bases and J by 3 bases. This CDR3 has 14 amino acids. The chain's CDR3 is CSARTDRDNQPQHF. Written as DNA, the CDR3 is TGCAGTGCTAGGACGGACAGGGACAATCAGCCCCAGCATTTT.